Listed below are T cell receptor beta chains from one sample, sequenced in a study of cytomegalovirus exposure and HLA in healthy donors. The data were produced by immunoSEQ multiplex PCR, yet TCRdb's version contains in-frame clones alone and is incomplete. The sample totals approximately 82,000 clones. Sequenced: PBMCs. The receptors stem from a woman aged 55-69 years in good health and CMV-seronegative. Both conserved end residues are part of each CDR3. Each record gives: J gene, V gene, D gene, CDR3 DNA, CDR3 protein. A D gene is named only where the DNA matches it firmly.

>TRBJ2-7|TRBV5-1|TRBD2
TGCGCCAGCAGCTCGGGAGGGCGGCGGTGGGATGGGGAGCAGTACTTC
CASSSGGRRWDGEQYF
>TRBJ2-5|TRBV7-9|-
TGTGCCAGCAGCACACAGGGAGACCAAGAGACCCAGTACTTC
CASSTQGDQETQYF
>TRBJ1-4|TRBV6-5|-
TGTGCCAGCAAGGACAGAAATGAAAAACTGTTTTTT
CASKDRNEKLFF
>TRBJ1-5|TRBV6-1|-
TGTGCCAGCAGTGAACTTGGCGGGAGTCAGCCCCAGCATTTT
CASSELGGSQPQHF
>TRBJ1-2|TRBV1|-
TGCACCAGAGTGGGGGACAGGGTTATCTTTCGGGGGGGCTACACCTTC
CTRVGDRVIFRGGYTF
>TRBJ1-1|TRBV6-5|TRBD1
TGTGCCAGCAGTTATTCACAGGGGAGGAGGGCTTTCTTT
CASSYSQGRRAFF
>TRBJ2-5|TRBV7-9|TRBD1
TGTGCCAGCAGCGGGGGACAGTCCCAAGAGACCCAGTACTTC
CASSGGQSQETQYF
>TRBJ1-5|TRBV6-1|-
TGTGCCAGCAGTCAGGGCGACGGCAATCAGCCCCAGCATTTT
CASSQGDGNQPQHF
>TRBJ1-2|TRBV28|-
TGTGCCAGCAGTACGGCGGGGCACGTATCTAGCTACACCTTC
CASSTAGHVSSYTF
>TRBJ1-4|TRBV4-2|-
TGTGCCAGCAGCCGCCCTGACAGATTTAATGAAAAACTGTTTTTT
CASSRPDRFNEKLFF
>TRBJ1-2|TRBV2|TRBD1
TGTGCCAGCTCTGACTTATTAGGACAGGGTAGCGGTGGCTACACCTTC
CASSDLLGQGSGGYTF
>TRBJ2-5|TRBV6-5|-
TGTGCCAGCAGTTCTCAAGCGTACCAAGAGACCCAGTACTTC
CASSSQAYQETQYF
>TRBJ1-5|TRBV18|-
TGTGCCAGCTCACCAGCGGGTGGCAATCAGCCCCAGCATTTT
CASSPAGGNQPQHF
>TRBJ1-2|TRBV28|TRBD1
TGTGCCAACAGTTTCGGGACAGGGGTGGGCTACACCTTC
CANSFGTGVGYTF
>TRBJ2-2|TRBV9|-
TGTGCCAGCAGCGTAGCCAGTTTCGGGGAGCTGTTTTTT
CASSVASFGELFF
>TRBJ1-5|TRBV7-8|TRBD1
TGTGCCAGCAGCTTAGACCCCGGACAGGGGGCAGCTCAGCCCCAGCATTTT
CASSLDPGQGAAQPQHF
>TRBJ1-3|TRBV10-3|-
TGTGCCATCAGTGGGACGGGACAAACTGGAAACACCATATATTTT
CAISGTGQTGNTIYF
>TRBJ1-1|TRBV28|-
TGTGCCAGCAGTCTCCCTCCCGGGACACACACTGAAGCTTTCTTT
CASSLPPGTHTEAFF
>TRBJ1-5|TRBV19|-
TGTGCCAGTAGTATAGGGGGCGCAGGGTGGAATCAGCCCCAGCATTTT
CASSIGGAGWNQPQHF
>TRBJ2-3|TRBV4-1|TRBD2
TGCGCCAGCAGCCAAGAAACTAGCGGGACTACGCAGTATTTT
CASSQETSGTTQYF
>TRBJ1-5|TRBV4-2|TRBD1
TGTGCCAGCAGCCAGGGACAGGGTGGACAGCCCCAGCATTTT
CASSQGQGGQPQHF
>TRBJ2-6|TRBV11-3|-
TGTGCCAGCAGCTTAGAAGGAGGGTCTGGGGCCAACGTCCTGACTTTC
CASSLEGGSGANVLTF
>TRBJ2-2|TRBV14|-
TGTGCCAGCAGCCCGAGACAGGCCGACACCGGGGAGCTGTTTTTT
CASSPRQADTGELFF
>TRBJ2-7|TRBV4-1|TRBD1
TGCGCCAGCAGCCCCGGACAGGGGGCAACCTACAAGCAGTACTTC
CASSPGQGATYKQYF
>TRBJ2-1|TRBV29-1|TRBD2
TGCAGCCCACCGGGACTAGCGTTGTACAATGAGCAGTTCTTC
CSPPGLALYNEQFF
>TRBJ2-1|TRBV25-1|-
TGTGCCAGCAGTGAATATGGGCAGGGTCGGGACAATGAGCAGTTCTTC
CASSEYGQGRDNEQFF
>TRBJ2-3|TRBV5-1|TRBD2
TGCGCCAGCAGCTCGGGAGCGGGAACAGATACGCAGTATTTT
CASSSGAGTDTQYF
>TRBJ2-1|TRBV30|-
TGTGCCTGGAGTCAAGCGGCCTTTCCCAATGAGCAGTTCTTC
CAWSQAAFPNEQFF
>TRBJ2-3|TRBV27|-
TGTGCCAGCGGGACTGCCTTCAGCGCAGATACGCAGTATTTT
CASGTAFSADTQYF
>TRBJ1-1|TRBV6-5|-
TGTGCCAGCAGTTATCGGTGGAACACTGAAGCTTTCTTT
CASSYRWNTEAFF
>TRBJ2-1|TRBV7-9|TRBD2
TGTGCCAGCAGCTTTGGGGATAGCGGGGCCTCCTACAATGAGCAGTTCTTC
CASSFGDSGASYNEQFF
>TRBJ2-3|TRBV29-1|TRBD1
TGCAGCGTTGAACACCTGGGACAGTCGGGCACAGATACGCAGTATTTT
CSVEHLGQSGTDTQYF
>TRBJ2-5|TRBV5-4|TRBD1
TGTGCCAGCAGCAAAATAACAGGGGGCCGAGAGACCCAGTACTTC
CASSKITGGRETQYF
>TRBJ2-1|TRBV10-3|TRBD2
TGTGCCATCAGTGGGGGATCTAGCGGGAGGGCCCATAGCTCCTACAATGAGCAGTTCTTC
CAISGGSSGRAHSSYNEQFF
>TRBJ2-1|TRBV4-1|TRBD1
TGCGCCAGCAGCCAAGGGGCAGGGGGCCACAATGAGCAGTTCTTC
CASSQGAGGHNEQFF
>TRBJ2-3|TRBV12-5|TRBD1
TGTGCTAGTGGTTTGGGGACAGGGGTAAAAACAGATACGCAGTATTTT
CASGLGTGVKTDTQYF
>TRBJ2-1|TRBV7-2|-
TGTGCCAGCAGCTTCGAGATAAGCGATGAGCAGTTCTTC
CASSFEISDEQFF
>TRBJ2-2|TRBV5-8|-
TGTGCCAGCAGCTTGTGGCAGGGGATAGAGGAGCTGTTTTTT
CASSLWQGIEELFF
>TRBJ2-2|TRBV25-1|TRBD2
TGTGCCAGCAGTGCCCGGACTAGCGGGAGGTTCACCGGGGAGCTGTTTTTT
CASSARTSGRFTGELFF
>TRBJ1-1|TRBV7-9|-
TGTGCCAGCAGCTTGTTCACGGACACTGAAGCTTTCTTT
CASSLFTDTEAFF
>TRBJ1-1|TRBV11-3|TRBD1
TGTGCCACCTCCCTAGGGGGCCGGACTGAAGCTTTCTTT
CATSLGGRTEAFF
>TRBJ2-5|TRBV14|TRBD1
TGTGCCAGCAGCCAGCACCAGGGGGTGTGGGAGACCCAGTACTTC
CASSQHQGVWETQYF
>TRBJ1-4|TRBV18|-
TGTGCCAGCTCACCAATCAGTGCAACTAATGAAAAACTGTTTTTT
CASSPISATNEKLFF
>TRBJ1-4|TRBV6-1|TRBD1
TGTGCCAGCAGTGTCCAGGGGGCAGAGTTGTTTTTT
CASSVQGAELFF